This T cell receptor beta chain emerged from a study of Ad26.COV2.S vaccination and SARS-CoV-2 variants. There are 14 residues in the CDR3. CDR1 and CDR2 (germline): MNHEY, SVGEGT. V shed 5 bases and J shed 0 bases, with 10 bases lying between them. Regarding the study as a whole: Vaccine and placebo recipients had similar non-spike TCR breadth. Considerable breadth of spike-specific CD8+ and CD4+ T cell responses has reportedly been documented following vaccination.

As for this clone: Its antigen remains unidentified.

Some clones are missing from TCRdb's copy, which holds only in-frame ones; the method was immunoSEQ multiplex PCR. The sample includes over 450,000 clones, 89% of them seen just once. Treatment in this sample: some 20 received Ad26.COV2.S at low or high dose, single or two shots; roughly five received placebo; per-sample allocation not given. Collection of the samples took place on day 63 after the first injection of vaccine or placebo. This rearrangement joins TRBV6-2 or TRBV6-3 to TRBJ1-1; D gene unclear. The TCR sequence derives from a person aged 18 to 59 who received the Ad26.COV2.S COVID-19 vaccine or a placebo. The source was peripheral blood, collected in a trial of Ad26.COV2.S vaccine versus placebo. The CDR3 DNA reads as TGTGCCAGCAGTCCCGGGAACATGAACACTGAAGCTTTCTTT. As protein: CASSPGNMNTEAFF.